One sample yielded the 25 T cell receptor beta chains listed below, sequenced in a study of cytomegalovirus exposure and HLA in healthy donors. Primers included in the PCR were 60 Vbeta and 13 Jbeta primers. Clones were read by immunoSEQ multiplex PCR, and TCRdb kept only the in-frame ones, dropping some. Of about 180,000 clones in the sample, roughly 82% were seen once. Sequencing used PBMCs. These receptor sequences come from a man aged 35 to 55 in good health and CMV-seronegative.

The CDR3 loop is CASSPLVPNRDISYEQYF. CDR3 DNA: TGTGCCAGCTCACCTCTGGTACCTAACAGGGATATCTCCTACGAGCAGTACTTC. The chain links TRBV18 to TRBJ2-7, with a possible D match to TRBD1 (6 bases). Between the trimmed V and J ends, which lost 3 bases and 0 bases, there was a span of 21 bases. This CDR3 contains 18 residues. Germline V CDR1 and CDR2: KGHSH, LQKENI.

This clone was counted a single time. V gene TRBV30 combines with J gene TRBJ2-4, with a weak D call TRBD1 (5 bases). This CDR3 contains 11 residues. Trimming left V 3 bases short and J 9 bases short, with 9 bases between. Germline loops: CDR1 GTSNPN, CDR2 SVGIG (reference sequence). The CDR3 loop is CAWRLRGIQYF. CDR3 bases: TGTGCCTGGAGGCTTAGGGGCATTCAGTACTTC.

This clone has only one observation. The rearrangement links TRBV27 to TRBJ2-1; the D gene is possibly TRBD2 (5 bases). The germline CDR1 and CDR2 sequences are MNHEY and SMNVEV (reference sequence). The CDR3 runs to 17 residues. With 5 bases removed from V and 5 bases from J, the gap between germline ends came to 22 bases. CDR3 sequence (DNA): TGTGCCAGCAGTCCCTATTCGGCGGGCAAGAGGAACAATGAGCAGTTCTTC. This translates into CASSPYSAGKRNNEQFF.

The gene calls are TRBV7-6 and TRBJ2-7, with TRBD1 matching over 8 bases. This CDR3 comprises 14 residues. The germline gives CDR1 SGHVS, CDR2 FNYEAQ. V gave up 4 bases and J gave up 5 bases; unmatched junction bases: 7. The DNA of the CDR3 is TGTGCCAGCAGCTCCGGACAGGGCCCCAACGAGCAGTACTTC. It translates to CASSSGQGPNEQYF.

A single count supports this clone. V gene TRBV5-1 combines with J gene TRBJ1-1; perhaps TRBD1 as D (6 bases). Germline V gives CDR1 SGHRS, CDR2 YFSETQ. This CDR3 region has 11 residues. The V gene lost 7 bases and the J gene lost 8 bases, with 12 bases spanning the gap. In nucleotides, the CDR3 is TGCGCCAGCTATACAGACAGGGAAGCTTTCTTT. This gives the protein CASYTDREAFF.

The chain has TRBV2 and TRBJ2-3, with 8 nucleotides matching TRBD1. The trim removed 6 bases at V and 4 bases at J, leaving 12 bases unmatched. The germline CDR1 and CDR2 sequences are SNHLY and FYNNEI. The CDR3 runs 16 residues. The CDR3 DNA sequence: TGTGCCAGCAGGAACGGACAGGGCGGTAGGGCAGATACGCAGTATTTT. Its translation: CASRNGQGGRADTQYF. Full variable domain (missing parts from reference TRBV2 and TRBJ2-3): EPEVTQTPSHQVTQMGQEVILRCVPISNHLYFYWYRQILGQKVEFLVSFYNNEISEKSEIFDDQFSVERPDGSNFTLKIRSTKLEDSAMYFCASRNGQGGRADTQYFGPGTRLTVL.

The V call is TRBV19, the J call TRBJ2-7; 8 bases map to TRBD1. This CDR3 contains 14 residues. Germline assignment: CDR1 LNHDA and CDR2 SQIVND (reference sequence). V gave up 4 bases and J gave up 5 bases; unmatched junction bases: 7. CDR3 residues: CASSTGTGYHEQYF. CDR3 in DNA: TGTGCCAGTAGTACTGGGACAGGTTACCACGAGCAGTACTTC.

V is TRBV2 and J is TRBJ1-2; no clear D. CDR3 size: 13 residues. V gave up 8 bases and J gave up 5 bases, with 15 bases separating them. The germline V gene encodes CDR1 SNHLY and CDR2 FYNNEI. This chain's CDR3 is CASADGSVYGYTF. The CDR3 nucleotides read TGTGCCAGCGCTGACGGGAGCGTATATGGCTACACCTTC.

The V and J genes are TRBV18 and TRBJ1-1, with 7 bases fitting TRBD1. Germline CDR1 reads KGHSH; CDR2 reads LQKENI. This CDR3 spans 13 amino acids. J lost 6 bases, V lost 1 base, and 2 bases had no gene match. The CDR3 loop is CASSPQGAAEAFF. The CDR3 region has the DNA TGTGCCAGCTCACCACAGGGGGCGGCTGAAGCTTTCTTT.

This clone was detected a few times. The chain recombines TRBV5-1 with TRBJ1-5; D remains ambiguous. V gave up 3 bases and J gave up 1 base, with 11 bases separating them. Per germline, CDR1 SGHRS and CDR2 YFSETQ. CDR3 length: 15 amino acids. The CDR3 DNA reads as TGCGCCAGCAGCTCGGCCGGGAGGAGCAATCAGCCCCAGCATTTT. It specifies CASSSAGRSNQPQHF.

The rearrangement joins TRBV11-3 to TRBJ1-1; 10 bases map to TRBD1. This CDR3 has 15 residues. The V segment lost 5 bases and the J segment 5 bases; nucleotides outside the gene matches: 8. Germline V gene lookup returns CDR1 SGHNT and CDR2 YENEEA. This chain's CDR3 is CASSPLEDRGTEAFF. In DNA form, the CDR3 reads TGTGCCAGCAGCCCCCTGGAGGACAGGGGGACTGAAGCTTTCTTT.

The table lists this clone with a few counts. The genes are TRBV11-2 and TRBJ1-2; a possible D gene is TRBD1 (6 bases). V dropped 3 bases and J dropped 4 bases, with 9 bases sitting between them. This CDR3 spans 13 amino acids. CDR1 and CDR2 from the germline V gene are SGHAT and FQNNGV. CDR3 protein: CASSFRGGYGYTF. In nucleotides, the CDR3 is TGTGCCAGCAGCTTCAGAGGGGGCTATGGCTACACCTTC.

This clone is a singleton in its sample. The V gene is TRBV5-4, the J gene TRBJ1-6; TRBD1 matches at 10 bases. Germline lookup yields CDR1 SGHNT and CDR2 YYREEE (reference sequence). The length of the CDR3 is 15 residues. Trimming at V came to 4 bases and at J to 10 bases, leaving 8 bases not matched to a gene. Here the CDR3 DNA reads TGTGCCAGCAGCCGACAGGGGGCTGAAGGATCACCCCTCCACTTT. Translating gives CASSRQGAEGSPLHF.

V and J are TRBV5-4 and TRBJ2-3, with 11 bases fitting TRBD2. Germline V lookup: CDR1 SGHNT, CDR2 YYREEE (reference sequence). With V trimmed by 3 bases and J by 2 bases, 8 bases remained unmatched. The CDR3 runs to 17 residues. CDR3: CASSSPGLADFTDTQYF. The CDR3, as DNA: TGTGCCAGCAGCTCCCCGGGACTAGCGGACTTCACAGATACGCAGTATTTT.

V usage is TRBV4-1 and J usage is TRBJ1-5; the D gene is possibly TRBD1 (5 bases). The germline V and J ends were trimmed by 4 bases and 6 bases, with 19 bases remaining between them. The CDR3 sequence is 16 residues long. Germline V CDR1 and CDR2: MGHRA, YSYEKL. The CDR3 spells CASSPWGLGGSQPQHF. Here the CDR3 DNA reads TGCGCCAGCAGCCCCTGGGGTTTGGGGGGGTCTCAGCCCCAGCATTTT.

This rearrangement joins TRBV10-3 to TRBJ2-5; possible D gene TRBD2, 5 bases. The germline V and J ends were trimmed by 3 bases and 5 bases, with 13 bases remaining between them. The germline V gene has CDR1 ENHRY and CDR2 SYGVKD. This CDR3 is 14 amino acids long. The DNA of the CDR3 is TGTGCCATCAGTGAAGGAAACAGAGGGGAGACCCAGTACTTC. Residues: CAISEGNRGETQYF.

J is TRBJ1-4 and V is TRBV6-1, with D perhaps matching TRBD1 (6 bases). Per the germline V gene, CDR1 is MNHNS and CDR2 is SASEGT. V lost 10 bases, J lost 0 bases, and 9 bases lay in between. This CDR3 is built from 13 residues. CDR3: CATQGATNEKLFF. Here the CDR3 DNA reads TGTGCCACACAGGGTGCAACTAATGAAAAACTGTTTTTT.

The chain carries TRBV6-5 and TRBJ1-3; 9 bases fit TRBD1. V shed 2 bases, J shed 4 bases, and the junction held 3 bases outside the gene matches. The CDR3 sequence is 15 residues long. Germline V gene data show CDR1 as MNHEY and CDR2 as SVGAGI. Here the CDR3 DNA reads TGTGCCAGCAGTTACGGACAGGGGACAGGAAACACCATATATTTT. Protein sequence: CASSYGQGTGNTIYF.

V gene TRBV21-1 combines with J gene TRBJ2-7; TRBD1 is taken as the D call from the table, unchecked against the DNA. TRBV21-1 is recorded as a pseudogene. The CDR3 is 17 amino acids. CDR3 protein: CASSKAQDRAPSYEQYF. In nucleotides, the CDR3 is TGTGCCAGCAGCAAAGCCCAAGACAGGGCCCCCTCCTACGAGCAGTACTTC.

CDR3 in DNA: TGTGCCAGCCGAGCGGGAGCCCGCGGTGACACCGGGGAGCTGTTTTTT. This encodes CASRAGARGDTGELFF. The V gene is TRBV6-4, the J gene TRBJ2-2; 8 nucleotides line up with TRBD2. The V gene end was trimmed by 8 bases and the J gene end by 3 bases; junction bases not matched to a gene: 11. Per germline, CDR1 MRHNA and CDR2 SNTAGT. This CDR3 has 16 residues.

This chain uses TRBV29-1 with TRBJ1-2; TRBD1 agrees at 9 bases. This CDR3 is built from 13 residues. Germline CDR1 and CDR2: SQVTM and ANQGSEA. Trimming removed 6 bases from V and 1 base from J; junction bases left unmatched: 3. CDR3 protein: CSVTGGYNYGYTF. The CDR3 DNA sequence: TGCAGCGTCACAGGGGGCTATAACTATGGCTACACCTTC.

The J gene is TRBJ2-7, the V gene TRBV7-2; D is ambiguous. V dropped 3 bases and J dropped 2 bases, with 5 bases sitting between them. The CDR3 contains 12 residues. CDR1 is SGHTA, CDR2 FQGNSA, per germline. CDR3 nucleotides: TGTGCCAGCAGCTTCCTAGCCTACGAGCAGTACTTC. It is translated as CASSFLAYEQYF.

The chain carries TRBV18 and TRBJ2-2; 7 nucleotides agree with TRBD1. Germline V lookup: CDR1 KGHSH, CDR2 LQKENI. V lost 3 bases, J lost 6 bases, and 1 base stayed unmatched. This CDR3 has 13 residues. This CDR3 reads CASSPQGAGELFF. The CDR3 nucleotides are TGTGCCAGCTCACCCCAGGGGGCCGGGGAGCTGTTTTTT.

The chain couples TRBV11-2 to TRBJ2-7; D ambiguous. V gave up 1 base and J gave up 0 bases, with 10 bases separating them. Germline assignment: CDR1 SGHAT and CDR2 FQNNGV. The length of the CDR3 is 15 residues. CDR3 in DNA: TGTGCCAGCAGCTTAGTGGCAGACTTCTCCTACGAGCAGTACTTC. Translated: CASSLVADFSYEQYF.

The chain employs TRBV7-9 and TRBJ2-7; 7 bases map to TRBD1. Per germline, CDR1 SEHNR and CDR2 FQNEAQ (reference sequence). J was trimmed by 4 bases and V by 1 base; bases with no gene match: 4. The length of the CDR3 is 14 residues. The CDR3 loop is CASSLGPGGYEQYF. The DNA of the CDR3 is TGTGCCAGCAGCTTAGGTCCAGGGGGTTACGAGCAGTACTTC.